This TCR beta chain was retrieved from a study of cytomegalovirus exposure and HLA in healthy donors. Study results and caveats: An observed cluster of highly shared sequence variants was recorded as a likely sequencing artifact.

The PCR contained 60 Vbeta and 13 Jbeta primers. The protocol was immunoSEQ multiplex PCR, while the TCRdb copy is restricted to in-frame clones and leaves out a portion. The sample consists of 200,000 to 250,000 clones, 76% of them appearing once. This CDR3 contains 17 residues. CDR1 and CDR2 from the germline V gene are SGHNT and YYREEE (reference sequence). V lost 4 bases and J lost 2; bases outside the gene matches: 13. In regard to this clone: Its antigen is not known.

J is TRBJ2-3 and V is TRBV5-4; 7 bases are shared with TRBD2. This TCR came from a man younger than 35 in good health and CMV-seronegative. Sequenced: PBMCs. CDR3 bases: TGTGCCAGCAGCCCCCGCTTGGGAGCGGGAACCACAGATACGCAGTATTTT. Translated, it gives CASSPRLGAGTTDTQYF. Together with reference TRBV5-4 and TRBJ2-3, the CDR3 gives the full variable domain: ETGVTQSPTHLIKTRGQQVTLRCSSQSGHNTVSWYQQALGQGPQFIFQYYREEENGRGNFPPRFSGLQFPNYSSELNVNALELDDSALYLCASSPRLGAGTTDTQYFGPGTRLTVL.